These T cell receptor beta chains were read from a single sample in a study of blood T cell repertoires in COVID-19. Method: immunoSEQ multiplex PCR; TCRdb's copy keeps in-frame clones and lacks some. The top ten clones hold around 3% of a sample with roughly 150,000 clones, 65% to 90% of them seen once. Material: peripheral blood. These receptors were taken from a man in his forties or fifties with acute or convalescent COVID-19. CDR3s include the opening cysteine and the closing phenylalanine or tryptophan. Fields, in order: J gene, V gene, clone size, D gene, CDR3 DNA, CDR3 protein. The D gene is left open where the match is weak. Rows give clone size only sometimes, using once, few, many, or a class for an expanded clone.

J gene: TRBJ1-1
V gene: TRBV21-1
clone size: -
D gene: -
CDR3 DNA: TGTGCCAGCAGCAAAAGGGGCCGAAGTAACACTGAAGCTTTCTTT
CDR3 protein: CASSKRGRSNTEAFF

J gene: TRBJ2-7
V gene: TRBV12-2
clone size: once
D gene: -
CDR3 DNA: TGTGCAAGTCGCTTAGGATCTAGCGGGGGGCTCCGCGAGCAGTACTTC
CDR3 protein: CASRLGSSGGLREQYF

J gene: TRBJ2-1
V gene: TRBV6-6
clone size: once
D gene: TRBD2
CDR3 DNA: TGTGCCAGCAGTTCACTAGCGGGGGGAGACAATGAGCAGTTCTTC
CDR3 protein: CASSSLAGGDNEQFF

J gene: TRBJ1-1
V gene: TRBV21-1
clone size: -
D gene: -
CDR3 DNA: TGTGCCAGCACCTTGGTGGACAGCTTGAACACTGAAGCTTTCTTT
CDR3 protein: CASTLVDSLNTEAFF

J gene: TRBJ2-1
V gene: TRBV5-1
clone size: -
D gene: TRBD2
CDR3 DNA: TGCGCCAGCAGCCTGCTCCCGGGAGGAGGGGACAATGAGCAGTTCTTC
CDR3 protein: CASSLLPGGGDNEQFF

J gene: TRBJ2-5
V gene: TRBV7-8
clone size: -
D gene: TRBD2
CDR3 DNA: TGTGCCAGCAGCCCGGGGGGGAAGCAAGAGACCCAGTACTTC
CDR3 protein: CASSPGGKQETQYF

J gene: TRBJ2-7
V gene: TRBV11-2
clone size: -
D gene: -
CDR3 DNA: TGTGCCAGCAGCTTAACACGGGACACATTTACCACCACCTACGAGCAGTACTTC
CDR3 protein: CASSLTRDTFTTTYEQYF

J gene: TRBJ1-2
V gene: TRBV6-5
clone size: -
D gene: TRBD1
CDR3 DNA: TGTGCCAGCAGTTACTCGTCCCAGGGGGCGAGTGGCTACACCTTC
CDR3 protein: CASSYSSQGASGYTF

J gene: TRBJ1-3
V gene: TRBV2
clone size: few
D gene: TRBD1
CDR3 DNA: TGTGCCAGCAGTGAAGGACAGACAGGGCTCTCTGGAAACACCATATATTTT
CDR3 protein: CASSEGQTGLSGNTIYF

J gene: TRBJ2-1
V gene: TRBV24-1
clone size: -
D gene: -
CDR3 DNA: TGTGCCACCAGTGTCTCCAATGAGCAGTTCTTC
CDR3 protein: CATSVSNEQFF

J gene: TRBJ2-7
V gene: TRBV7-2
clone size: -
D gene: -
CDR3 DNA: TGTGCCAGCAGCTTAGAGGTGGGTTCGGGGGAGCAGTACTTC
CDR3 protein: CASSLEVGSGEQYF

J gene: TRBJ2-1
V gene: TRBV5-1
clone size: -
D gene: TRBD2
CDR3 DNA: TGCGCCAGCAGCTTGGCCCAGCGGGGGGGCCCCTATGAGCAGTTCTTC
CDR3 protein: CASSLAQRGGPYEQFF

J gene: TRBJ2-2
V gene: TRBV7-6
clone size: -
D gene: -
CDR3 DNA: TGTGCCAGCAGCTCCCTCCCGGGTAGCACCGGGGAGCTGTTTTTT
CDR3 protein: CASSSLPGSTGELFF

J gene: TRBJ2-1
V gene: TRBV4-2
clone size: -
D gene: TRBD2
CDR3 DNA: TGTGCCAGCAGCCAAGAGCCTAGCGGGAGGGCCTCCTACAATGAGCAGTTCTTC
CDR3 protein: CASSQEPSGRASYNEQFF

J gene: TRBJ1-5
V gene: TRBV6-6
clone size: once
D gene: TRBD1
CDR3 DNA: TGTGCCAGCAGTCACCCGGGGACAGGCAATCAGCCCCAGCATTTT
CDR3 protein: CASSHPGTGNQPQHF

J gene: TRBJ2-2
V gene: TRBV27
clone size: -
D gene: TRBD2
CDR3 DNA: TGTGCCAGCAGTTTATCCCTGACTAGCGGGAGACGAACCGGGGAGCTGTTTTTT
CDR3 protein: CASSLSLTSGRRTGELFF

J gene: TRBJ2-1
V gene: TRBV7-2
clone size: -
D gene: -
CDR3 DNA: TGTGCCAGCAGCCACCTCGAGGCGGGGAAGGGTGAGCAGTTCTTC
CDR3 protein: CASSHLEAGKGEQFF

J gene: TRBJ2-1
V gene: TRBV7-3
clone size: -
D gene: -
CDR3 DNA: TGTGCCAGCAGCTTAAGAGGGAGCTCCTACAATGAGCAGTTCTTC
CDR3 protein: CASSLRGSSYNEQFF

J gene: TRBJ2-7
V gene: TRBV4-2
clone size: -
D gene: TRBD2
CDR3 DNA: TGTGCCAGCAGCCAGACTAGCGGGCCTGCCTACGAGCAGTACTTC
CDR3 protein: CASSQTSGPAYEQYF

J gene: TRBJ2-7
V gene: TRBV28
clone size: -
D gene: TRBD1
CDR3 DNA: TGTGCCAGCAGGGCTAACAGGGACAGGGACTACGAGCAGTACTTC
CDR3 protein: CASRANRDRDYEQYF

J gene: TRBJ2-1
V gene: TRBV29-1
clone size: -
D gene: TRBD2
CDR3 DNA: TGCAGCGTTGAACGGGGGGGCCTTGATGAGCAGTTCTTC
CDR3 protein: CSVERGGLDEQFF

J gene: TRBJ1-6
V gene: TRBV16
clone size: -
D gene: -
CDR3 DNA: TGTGCCAGCAGCCAATCAGAGTGGACAAACTATAATTCACCCCTCCACTTT
CDR3 protein: CASSQSEWTNYNSPLHF